This T cell receptor (beta chain) was captured by sequencing in a study of blood T cell repertoires in COVID-19. Study-level information: Both acute and convalescent COVID-19 samples were obtained from the United States, Italy and Spain. T cells, B-cell-depleted T cells, or PBMCs provided the cDNA or gDNA that served as material.

The CDR3 contains 14 residues. CDR1 is SNHLY and CDR2 is FYNNEI in the germline V gene. Trimming pared 10 bases from V and 0 bases from J, leaving 15 bases between. Source study methods: Nucleated cell counts were estimated from reference gene primer amplification. Produced via immunoSEQ multiplex PCR; TCRdb's table is partial and in-frame only. V and J calls and clone size come straight from that table; D and trimming were deduced from the DNA. The data hold 90,000 to 120,000 clones, with more than 60% observed a single time. Sequencing was done on a sample of peripheral blood. This TCR came from a man aged 65 to 79 with active or convalescent COVID-19. This chain connects TRBV2 to TRBJ1-1, with D tentatively TRBD1 (6 bases). Written as DNA, the CDR3 is TGTGCCACCGTTGGACAGCCCATGAACACTGAAGCTTTCTTT. Its translation is CATVGQPMNTEAFF. Variable domain in full (rest from reference TRBV2 and TRBJ1-1): EPEVTQTPSHQVTQMGQEVILRCVPISNHLYFYWYRQILGQKVEFLVSFYNNEISEKSEIFDDQFSVERPDGSNFTLKIRSTKLEDSAMYFCATVGQPMNTEAFFGQGTRLTVV.